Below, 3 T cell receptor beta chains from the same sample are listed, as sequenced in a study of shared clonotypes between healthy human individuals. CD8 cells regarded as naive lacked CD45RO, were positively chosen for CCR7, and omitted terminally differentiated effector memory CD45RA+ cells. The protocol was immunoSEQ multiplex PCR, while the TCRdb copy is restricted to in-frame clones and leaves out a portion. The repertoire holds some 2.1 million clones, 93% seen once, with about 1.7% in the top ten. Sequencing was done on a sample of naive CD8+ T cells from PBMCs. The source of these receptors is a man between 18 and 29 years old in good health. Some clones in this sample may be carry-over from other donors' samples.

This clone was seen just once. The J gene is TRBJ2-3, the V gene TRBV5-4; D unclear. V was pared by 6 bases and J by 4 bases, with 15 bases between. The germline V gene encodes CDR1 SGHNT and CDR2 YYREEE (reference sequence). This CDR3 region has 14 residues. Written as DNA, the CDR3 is TGTGCCAGCAACCTCTTGGATGGGGCAGATACGCAGTATTTT. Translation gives CASNLLDGADTQYF.

The CDR3 is CASSGSGSTGNEQFF. The CDR3 region has the DNA TGTGCCAGCAGCGGAAGCGGGAGTACGGGTAATGAGCAGTTCTTC. The rearrangement links TRBV7-9 to TRBJ2-1, with 8 bases fitting TRBD2. CDR3 length: 15 amino acids. V lost 5 bases, J lost 7 bases, and 10 bases stayed unmatched. Germline CDR1 is SEHNR and CDR2 is FQNEAQ (reference sequence).

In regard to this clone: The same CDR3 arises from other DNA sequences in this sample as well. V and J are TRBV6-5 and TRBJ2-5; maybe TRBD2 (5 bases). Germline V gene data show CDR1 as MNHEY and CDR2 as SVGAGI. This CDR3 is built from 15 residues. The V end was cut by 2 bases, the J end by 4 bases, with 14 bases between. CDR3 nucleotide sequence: TGTGCCAGCAGTTACGGTGGCGGGTCTGGAGAGACCCAGTACTTC. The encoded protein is CASSYGGGSGETQYF.